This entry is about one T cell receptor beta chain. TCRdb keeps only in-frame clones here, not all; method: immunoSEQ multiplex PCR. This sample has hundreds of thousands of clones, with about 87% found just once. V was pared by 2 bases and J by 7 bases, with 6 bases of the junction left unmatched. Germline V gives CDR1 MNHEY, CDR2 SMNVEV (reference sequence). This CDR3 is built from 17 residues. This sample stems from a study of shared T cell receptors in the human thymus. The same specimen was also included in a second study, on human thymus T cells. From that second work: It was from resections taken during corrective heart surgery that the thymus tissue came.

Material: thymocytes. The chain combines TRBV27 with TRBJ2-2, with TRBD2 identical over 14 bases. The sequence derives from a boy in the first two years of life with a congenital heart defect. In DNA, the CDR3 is TGTGCCAGCAGTTTAGTCTGGACTAGCGGGAGGAACGGGGAGCTGTTTTTT. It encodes CASSLVWTSGRNGELFF.